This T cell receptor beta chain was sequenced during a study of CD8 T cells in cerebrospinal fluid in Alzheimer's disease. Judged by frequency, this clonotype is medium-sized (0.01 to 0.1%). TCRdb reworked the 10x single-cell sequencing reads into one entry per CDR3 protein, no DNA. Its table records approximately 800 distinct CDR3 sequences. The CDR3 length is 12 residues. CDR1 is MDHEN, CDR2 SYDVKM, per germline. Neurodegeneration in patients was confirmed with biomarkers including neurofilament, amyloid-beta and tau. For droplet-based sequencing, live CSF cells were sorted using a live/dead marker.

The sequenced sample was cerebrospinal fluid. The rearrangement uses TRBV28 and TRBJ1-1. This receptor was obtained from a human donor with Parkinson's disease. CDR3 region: CASSLAIAEAFF.